These 31 T cell receptor beta chains came from one sample sequenced in a study of T cell repertoires in cytomegalovirus infection. TCRdb called the reads again in MiXCR, with one record for every CDR3 protein. Here the sample spans approximately 500,000 distinct CDR3 sequences, about 26% being singletons. Sample: PBMCs. The origin of the receptors is a human donor in good health (CMV status not recorded). Some clones in this sample may be carry-over from other donors' samples.

The chain couples TRBV10-2 to TRBJ2-7; 14 bases match TRBD2. This CDR3 spans 15 amino acids. CDR1 and CDR2 (germline): WSHSY, SAAADI. Unmatched junction bases numbered 9, after V lost 10 bases and J lost 4 bases. The CDR3 protein is CATGAGTSGRYEQYF. The CDR3 DNA reads TGCGCCACCGGAGCCGGGACTAGCGGGAGATACGAGCAGTACTTC.

Only a few counts were recorded for this clonotype. J is TRBJ2-7 and V is TRBV28; tentatively, D is TRBD2 (5 bases). The CDR3 covers 13 residues. The V end was cut by 10 bases, the J end by 0 bases, with 13 bases between. Germline V gene data show CDR1 as MDHEN and CDR2 as SYDVKM. CDR3 sequence reads: CATARGSSYEQYF. The CDR3 coding sequence is TGTGCCACCGCCAGAGGGTCCTCCTACGAGCAGTACTTC.

This chain connects TRBV2 to TRBJ2-5, with 12 bases that match TRBD1. Germline V gene sequence: CDR1 SNHLY, CDR2 FYNNEI. CDR3 length equals 14 residues. The trim removed 6 bases at V and 5 bases at J, leaving 4 bases unmatched. This chain's CDR3 is CASRRDRGPETQYF. In nucleotides, the CDR3 is TGTGCCAGCAGAAGGGACAGGGGGCCTGAGACCCAGTACTTC.

The rearrangement joins TRBV28 to TRBJ2-7; 8 nucleotides agree with TRBD1. Looked up from germline, CDR1 is MDHEN and CDR2 is SYDVKM. This CDR3 spans 14 amino acids. The J segment lost 1 base and the V segment lost 8 bases, leaving 7 bases of the junction unmatched. Here the CDR3 reads CASHGQGNSYEQYF. The CDR3 DNA follows: TGTGCCAGCCACGGACAGGGAAATTCCTACGAGCAGTACTTC.

The CDR3 is CASREQGPNTEAFF. The CDR3 DNA sequence: TGTGCCAGTAGGGAACAGGGTCCGAACACTGAAGCTTTCTTT. The J gene is TRBJ1-1, the V gene TRBV19; D possibly corresponds to TRBD1 (6 bases). Germline V gives CDR1 LNHDA, CDR2 SQIVND (reference sequence). The CDR3 runs to 14 residues. V gave up 6 bases and J gave up 1 base, with 12 bases separating them.

In this sample, this clonotype turned up many times. This sequence joins TRBV7-8 and TRBJ2-1; 11 bases fit TRBD2. With V trimmed by 5 bases and J by 0 bases, 9 bases remained unmatched. CDR1 is SGHVS and CDR2 is FQNEAQ in the germline V gene. The CDR3 length is 18 residues. CDR3 amino acids: CASSPRLAGRSSYNEQFF. The CDR3, as DNA: TGTGCCAGCAGCCCCCGACTAGCGGGGAGGAGCTCCTACAATGAGCAGTTCTTC.

The chain combines TRBV20-1 with TRBJ2-5; TRBD2 agrees at 10 bases. The CDR3 spans 16 residues. V shed 1 base and J 4 bases; nucleotides not matched to a gene: 9. Germline CDR1 DFQATT, CDR2 SNEGSKA (reference sequence). The chain's CDR3 is CSARGSMTSGPETQYF. The CDR3 DNA follows: TGCAGTGCTAGAGGGTCGATGACTAGCGGGCCAGAGACCCAGTACTTC.

This clonotype was detected many times. The chain is built from TRBV7-2 and TRBJ2-4; D perhaps matches TRBD2 (5 bases). V dropped 6 bases and J dropped 8 bases, with 17 bases sitting between them. This CDR3 region has 14 residues. Germline V lookup: CDR1 SGHTA, CDR2 FQGNSA. CDR3 sequence reads: CASSPAPERDIQYF. CDR3 coding DNA: TGTGCCAGCAGTCCTGCCCCTGAGAGGGACATTCAGTACTTC.

This clonotype came up a few times. This rearrangement joins TRBV19 to TRBJ1-4; maybe TRBD1 (6 bases). V shed 7 bases and J shed 4 bases, with 16 bases lying between them. Germline V gives CDR1 LNHDA, CDR2 SQIVND (reference sequence). The CDR3 loop spans 15 amino acids. CDR3 sequence (DNA): TGTGCCAGTACCGGCATGGACAGCCGTAATGAAAAACTGTTTTTT. Its translation: CASTGMDSRNEKLFF.

This clonotype came up once. An end of the junction differs from the germline gene, which may be a read error. V and J are TRBV11-2 and TRBJ2-3, with no clear D. CDR1 and CDR2 (germline): SGHAT, FQNNGV. The CDR3 is 11 amino acids. The CDR3 DNA is TGTGCCAGCAGCTTTACAGATGCGCAGTATTTT. Amino acids: CASSFTDAQYF.

Ten or more counts support this clonotype. The CDR3 sequence is CASSRLGDSYEQYV. The CDR3 coding sequence is TGTGCCAGCAGCCGTTTGGGAGATTCCTACGAGCAGTACGTC. The chain links TRBV7-2 to TRBJ2-7; possibly TRBD2 for D (5 bases). Trimming shortened V by 5 bases and J by 1 base, and 12 bases separated the two germline ends. This CDR3 is 14 amino acids long. The germline V gene encodes CDR1 SGHTA and CDR2 FQGNSA.

The chain couples TRBV7-9 to TRBJ2-1; 11 positions agree with TRBD2. In germline, CDR1 is SEHNR, CDR2 FQNEAQ (reference sequence). The CDR3 sequence is 16 residues long. The trim removed 5 bases at V and 7 bases at J, leaving 10 bases unmatched. Here the CDR3 DNA reads TGTGCCAGCAGCCTGACCACTAGCGGGAGAAGGAATGAGCAGTTCTTC. Translation gives CASSLTTSGRRNEQFF. Filled out from reference TRBV7-9 and TRBJ2-1, the complete variable domain reads DTGVSQNPRHKITKRGQNVTFRCDPISEHNRLYWYRQTLGQGPEFLTYFQNEAQLEKSRLLSDRFSAERPKGSFSTLEIQRTEQGDSAMYLCASSLTTSGRRNEQFFGPGTRLTVL.

This clonotype was seen more than once but under ten times. A read error may produce the germline difference seen at one junction end. The V gene is TRBV19, the J gene TRBJ1-5; no reliable D call. This CDR3 comprises 13 residues. Germline V lookup: CDR1 LNHDA, CDR2 SQIVND (reference sequence). CDR3 bases: TGTGCCAGTATTATATACTTAGATCAGCCCCAGCATTTT. This sequence encodes CASIIYLDQPQHF.

The chain carries TRBV7-2 and TRBJ2-3; D unresolved. The CDR3 spans 16 residues. Germline CDR1 SGHTA, CDR2 FQGNSA. Trimming left V 5 bases short and J 0 bases short, with 15 bases between. The CDR3 sequence: CASSKRRDSSTDTQYF. Here the CDR3 DNA reads TGTGCCAGCAGCAAGAGAAGGGATAGTAGCACAGATACGCAGTATTTT.

The rearrangement uses TRBV19 and TRBJ1-2; TRBD1 agrees at 9 bases. Germline trimming cut 3 bases from V and 4 bases from J; bases unmatched to any gene: 6. The length of the CDR3 is 15 residues. Germline lookup yields CDR1 LNHDA and CDR2 SQIVND (reference sequence). The CDR3 region has the DNA TGTGCCAGTAGTATTACAGGGGGCACGGTCTATGGCTACACCTTC. Translated: CASSITGGTVYGYTF.

Ten or more counts support this clonotype. This chain connects TRBV7-2 to TRBJ2-5; TRBD1 is a possible D gene (5 bases). V lost 2 bases to trimming and J lost 5 bases, with 15 bases between them. Germline CDR1 and CDR2: SGHTA and FQGNSA. The CDR3 is made up of 15 amino acids. For the CDR3, the DNA is TGTGCCAGCAGCTTAAAGCAGGGCCTGCGGGAGACCCAGTACTTC. Amino acid sequence: CASSLKQGLRETQYF.

V and J are TRBV7-6 and TRBJ2-5, with 14 bases aligning to TRBD2. This CDR3 comprises 17 residues. J lost 5 bases, V lost 5 bases, and 10 bases had no gene match. Per germline, CDR1 SGHVS and CDR2 FNYEAQ. CDR3 region: CASSKTGTSGSLETQYF. The CDR3 DNA follows: TGTGCCAGCAGCAAGACCGGGACTAGCGGGAGTTTGGAGACCCAGTACTTC.

CDR3 region: CSARGLAGGRNEQFF. The CDR3 DNA reads as TGCAGTGCTAGGGGACTAGCGGGAGGGCGCAATGAGCAGTTCTTC. The chain joins TRBV20-1 to TRBJ2-1; 16 bases map to TRBD2. The ends lost 3 bases at V and 6 bases at J; junction bases unmatched: 2. The CDR3 loop spans 15 amino acids. The V gene's germline CDR1 is DFQATT and CDR2 SNEGSKA (reference sequence).

The J gene is TRBJ1-1, the V gene TRBV19, with D unresolved. Trimming cost V 6 bases and J 4 bases, with 18 bases left between them. Germline values: CDR1 LNHDA, CDR2 SQIVND (reference sequence). The length of the CDR3 is 15 residues. The CDR3, as DNA: TGTGCCAGTAGCCGCTTTGGGCAGCGAGGCACTGAAGCTTTCTTT. This gives the protein CASSRFGQRGTEAFF.

The table lists this clonotype with many counts. The V gene is TRBV28, the J gene TRBJ1-4; TRBD1 agrees at 10 bases. There are 15 residues in the CDR3. Trimming cost V 1 base and J 11 bases; bases outside gene matches: 7. Germline V lookup: CDR1 MDHEN, CDR2 SYDVKM. CDR3 amino acids: CASSLSLGQGGKLFF. The CDR3 nucleotides read TGTGCCAGCAGTTTATCCCTCGGACAGGGGGGGAAACTGTTTTTT.

The chain couples TRBV7-9 to TRBJ2-1; D uncertain. The CDR3 sequence is 14 residues long. V lost 5 bases and J 7 bases, leaving 15 bases between the germline ends. Looked up from germline, CDR1 is SEHNR and CDR2 is FQNEAQ (reference sequence). For the CDR3, the DNA is TGTGCCAGCAGCGATTTTACGGGCTATAATGAGCAGTTCTTC. Translating gives CASSDFTGYNEQFF.

This clonotype has just a few counts. V is TRBV5-5 and J is TRBJ2-2; D is undetermined. This CDR3 contains 16 residues. V lost 0 bases, J lost 1 base, and 10 bases lay in between. The germline V gene has CDR1 SGHKS and CDR2 YYEKEE (reference sequence). DNA for the CDR3: TGTGCCAGCAGCTTGGAGGCCAGATGGAACACCGGGGAGCTGTTTTTT. Translating it yields CASSLEARWNTGELFF.

The table lists this clonotype with a few counts. The rearrangement uses TRBV6-1 and TRBJ2-7; TRBD1 aligns across 9 bases. Germline lookup yields CDR1 MNHNS and CDR2 SASEGT. This CDR3 comprises 14 residues. V lost 6 bases to trimming and J lost 2 bases; unmatched junction nucleotides: 5. CDR3 DNA: TGTGCCAGCAGGAGGGGACAGGGTACCTACGAGCAGTACTTC. Its protein product is CASRRGQGTYEQYF.

This clonotype was counted only a few times. The J gene is TRBJ2-3, the V gene TRBV28, with D hard to call. The V and J ends lost 5 bases and 2 bases respectively, with 14 bases between them. Germline V CDR1 and CDR2: MDHEN, SYDVKM. The CDR3 consists of 15 residues. The CDR3 sequence: CASSPMARTTDTQYF. CDR3 sequence (DNA): TGTGCCAGCAGTCCCATGGCGCGGACCACAGATACGCAGTATTTT.

This clonotype was seen repeatedly, ten times or more. This chain connects TRBV7-2 to TRBJ2-7, with 11 bases matching TRBD2. The germline V gene encodes CDR1 SGHTA and CDR2 FQGNSA. J gave up 6 bases and V 4 bases, and 5 bases lay outside the gene matches. CDR3 size: 14 residues. CDR3 region: CASSSTSGKGEQYF. Here the CDR3 DNA reads TGTGCCAGCAGCTCGACTAGCGGGAAGGGCGAGCAGTACTTC. The complete variable domain, with remaining parts taken from reference TRBV7-2 and TRBJ2-7, reads GAGVSQSPSNKVTEKGKDVELRCDPISGHTALYWYRQSLGQGLEFLIYFQGNSAPDKSGLPSDRFSAERTGGSVSTLTIQRTQQEDSAVYLCASSSTSGKGEQYFGPGTRLTVT.

The chain uses TRBV7-2 and TRBJ2-1; TRBD2 matches at 7 bases. The V gene end was trimmed by 8 bases and the J gene end by 4 bases; junction bases not matched to a gene: 11. Germline CDR1 and CDR2: SGHTA and FQGNSA. The CDR3 runs 15 residues. The CDR3 nucleotides read TGTGCCAGCGGGGGGGGGGGGGTGGGTTACAATGAGCAGTTCTTC. Amino acids: CASGGGGVGYNEQFF.

The chain recombines TRBV6-1 with TRBJ2-1, with 8 positions matching TRBD1. The CDR3 consists of 15 residues. Unmatched junction bases numbered 7, after V lost 6 bases and J lost 3 bases. Looked up from germline, CDR1 is MNHNS and CDR2 is SASEGT. The CDR3: CASRLTGGNYNEQFF. CDR3 nucleotide sequence: TGTGCCAGCAGGCTAACAGGGGGTAACTACAATGAGCAGTTCTTC.

Ten or more counts support this clonotype. The chain combines TRBV7-2 with TRBJ2-1, with D maybe TRBD1 (5 bases). V lost 6 bases and J lost 4, with 10 bases in between. The CDR3 is made up of 13 amino acids. Looked up from germline, CDR1 is SGHTA and CDR2 is FQGNSA. The CDR3 DNA reads as TGTGCCAGCAGTTTATCAGGGTACAATGAGCAGTTCTTC. This encodes CASSLSGYNEQFF. Full variable domain (rest looked up from reference TRBV7-2 and TRBJ2-1): GAGVSQSPSNKVTEKGKDVELRCDPISGHTALYWYRQSLGQGLEFLIYFQGNSAPDKSGLPSDRFSAERTGGSVSTLTIQRTQQEDSAVYLCASSLSGYNEQFFGPGTRLTVL.

This clonotype was seen repeatedly, ten times or more. This chain uses TRBV7-8 with TRBJ1-5; D is uncertain. V lost 5 bases to trimming and J lost 0 bases, with 11 bases between them. CDR1 is SGHVS and CDR2 is FQNEAQ in the germline V gene. The CDR3 has 15 amino acids. CDR3 sequence (DNA): TGTGCCAGCAGCCTGGACGGTGATAGCAATCAGCCCCAGCATTTT. Its protein is CASSLDGDSNQPQHF.

The sample holds a few counts of this clonotype. The J gene is TRBJ1-1, the V gene TRBV7-9, with D possibly being TRBD1 (6 bases). The germline gives CDR1 SEHNR, CDR2 FQNEAQ (reference sequence). With 6 bases removed from V and 7 bases from J, the gap between germline ends came to 12 bases. CDR3 size: 12 residues. The CDR3 DNA sequence: TGTGCCAGCAGACAGGGAGCTGGTGAAGCTTTCTTT. This encodes CASRQGAGEAFF. Together with reference TRBV7-9 and TRBJ1-1, the CDR3 gives the full variable domain: DTGVSQNPRHKITKRGQNVTFRCDPISEHNRLYWYRQTLGQGPEFLTYFQNEAQLEKSRLLSDRFSAERPKGSFSTLEIQRTEQGDSAMYLCASRQGAGEAFFGQGTRLTVV.

This chain links TRBV11-3 with TRBJ2-2; D unresolved. This CDR3 is 15 amino acids long. Between the trimmed V and J ends, which lost 6 bases and 1 base, there was a span of 12 bases. CDR1 is SGHNT and CDR2 is YENEEA in the germline V gene. CDR3 region: CASRPGPLNTGELFF. CDR3 nucleotide sequence: TGTGCCAGCAGACCAGGACCGTTGAACACCGGGGAGCTGTTTTTT.